A selection of T cell receptor beta chains follows, all from one sample in a study of response to subunit inactivated influenza vaccine. TCRdb reanalysed the RT-PCR reads using MiXCR and keeps one entry per CDR3 protein. Of about 530,000 distinct CDR3 sequences detected, about 11% appear once; the ten largest clones hold about a tenth. The source material was PBMCs from blood, sampled on the day of vaccination. These receptors were collected from a man aged 50 or older who received an inactivated influenza vaccine. Each CDR3 is given with its conserved first and last residue. A D gene is named only where the DNA matches it firmly. The size entry is marked missing in some rows and otherwise reads once, few, many or a size class.

D: TRBD2
J: TRBJ2-1
size: many
V: TRBV29-1
DNA: TGCAGCGTTAGCGGGAGGGCGTGGAATGAGCAGTTCTTC
CDR3: CSVSGRAWNEQFF

D: NA
J: TRBJ2-1
size: NA
V: TRBV12-3/TRBV12-4
DNA: TGTGCCAGCAGTTTAGGTTGGGGGAGTTCGAATGAGCAGTTCTTC
CDR3: CASSLGWGSSNEQFF

D: TRBD1
J: TRBJ2-1
size: few
V: TRBV5-1
DNA: TGCGCCAGCAGCTTGCAGGACAGGGTCGATGAGCAGTTCTTC
CDR3: CASSLQDRVDEQFF

D: NA
J: TRBJ2-2
size: NA
V: TRBV4-3
DNA: TGCGCCAGCAGCCAACCGGGACACACGAACACCGGGGAGCTGTTTTTT
CDR3: CASSQPGHTNTGELFF

D: NA
J: TRBJ2-2
size: NA
V: TRBV9
DNA: TGTGCCAGCAGCGTAGAAGTATTCAACACCGGGGAGCTGTTTTTT
CDR3: CASSVEVFNTGELFF

D: NA
J: TRBJ1-4
size: many
V: TRBV12-3/TRBV12-4
DNA: TGTGCCAGCAGGTCCCGGGACACCGACGAAAAACTGTTTTTT
CDR3: CASRSRDTDEKLFF

D: NA
J: TRBJ2-1
size: NA
V: TRBV27
DNA: TGTGCCAGCAGTTTAGTCGTCCGCGGCAATGAGCAGTTCTTC
CDR3: CASSLVVRGNEQFF

D: NA
J: TRBJ2-5
size: few
V: TRBV4-2
DNA: TGTGCCAGCAGCCAAGGGTTCGATTCGCGAGAGACCCAGTACTTC
CDR3: CASSQGFDSRETQYF

D: NA
J: TRBJ2-1
size: many
V: TRBV4-1
DNA: TGCGCCAGCAGCCCGATCCCTGGGGGGCTCTACAATGAGCAGTTCTTC
CDR3: CASSPIPGGLYNEQFF

D: TRBD2
J: TRBJ2-2
size: NA
V: TRBV12-3/TRBV12-4
DNA: TGTGCCAGCACAGACGGGGGGTCCGCCGGGGAGCTGTTTTTT
CDR3: CASTDGGSAGELFF

D: NA
J: TRBJ2-7
size: few
V: TRBV28
DNA: TGTGCCAGCAGTTTATCGGGGGCTTTGTCCTCCTACGAGCAGTACTTC
CDR3: CASSLSGALSSYEQYF

D: TRBD2
J: TRBJ2-7
size: many
V: TRBV10-3
DNA: TGTGCCATCAGTGACCTAGCGGGAGTCTACGAGCAGTACTTC
CDR3: CAISDLAGVYEQYF

D: TRBD2
J: TRBJ2-2
size: few
V: TRBV7-2
DNA: TGTGCCAGCACCAGACTAGCGGGAGGGTACGGGGAGCTGTTTTTT
CDR3: CASTRLAGGYGELFF

D: NA
J: TRBJ2-1
size: few
V: TRBV4-2
DNA: TGTGCCAGCAGCCAAGAGTCTAATTGGGGCGGGGTTGCCAATGAGCAGTTCTTC
CDR3: CASSQESNWGGVANEQFF

D: NA
J: TRBJ2-3
size: many
V: TRBV4-2
DNA: TGTGCCAGCAGCCAAGACCGCGGGCGTAGCACAGATACGCAGTATTTT
CDR3: CASSQDRGRSTDTQYF

D: NA
J: TRBJ2-7
size: many
V: TRBV7-3
DNA: TGTGCCAGCAGCTTAACGAAGAAGGACGAGCAGTACTTC
CDR3: CASSLTKKDEQYF

D: NA
J: TRBJ2-5
size: many
V: TRBV20-1
DNA: TGCAGTGCTAGAGATTGGGGCCCCAAGGGAGAGACCCAGTACTTC
CDR3: CSARDWGPKGETQYF

D: NA
J: TRBJ1-5
size: NA
V: TRBV28
DNA: TGTGCCACCAGCTGGTGGGACATAAAAAGCAATCAGCCCCAGCATTTT
CDR3: CATSWWDIKSNQPQHF

D: TRBD1
J: TRBJ2-2
size: once
V: TRBV5-1
DNA: TGCGCCAGCAGCTTGGTCTGGACAGGGGTTGACACCGGGGAGCTGTTTTTT
CDR3: CASSLVWTGVDTGELFF

D: TRBD2
J: TRBJ2-1
size: NA
V: TRBV30
DNA: TGTGCCTGGAGTGTACATGCTAGCGGGAACTACAACAATGAGCAGTTCTTC
CDR3: CAWSVHASGNYNNEQFF

D: TRBD2
J: TRBJ2-1
size: NA
V: TRBV25-1
DNA: TGTGCCAGCAGTGACTACATAGCGGGAGGTCTTAAAAATGAGCAGTTCTTC
CDR3: CASSDYIAGGLKNEQFF

D: TRBD1
J: TRBJ2-2
size: NA
V: TRBV12-3/TRBV12-4
DNA: TGTGCCACCCCTTTAGGGACAGGGGCCAACACCGGGGAGCTGTTTTTT
CDR3: CATPLGTGANTGELFF

D: NA
J: TRBJ2-1
size: NA
V: TRBV7-9
DNA: TGTGCCAGCAGCGGGGGGGCAGCCTCCTCCTACAATGAGCAGTTCTTC
CDR3: CASSGGAASSYNEQFF

D: NA
J: TRBJ1-6
size: NA
V: TRBV3-1
DNA: TGTGCCAGCAGCCACCCCCCAGGGGCATTTAATTCACCCCTCCACTTT
CDR3: CASSHPPGAFNSPLHF

D: TRBD1
J: TRBJ1-1
size: few
V: TRBV18
DNA: TGTGCCAGCCGCCCAGAGACAGGGGTGGGAAACACTGAAGCTTTCTTT
CDR3: CASRPETGVGNTEAFF

D: NA
J: TRBJ2-6
size: NA
V: TRBV7-3
DNA: TGTGCCAGCAGCTTAATGGCTAGACAAAGGGGCTCTGGGGCCAACGTCCTGACTTTC
CDR3: CASSLMARQRGSGANVLTF

D: NA
J: TRBJ1-6
size: few
V: TRBV6-5
DNA: TGTGCCAGCAGTTCAGAACCACGGGAGACCGGGGATTCACCCCTCCACTTT
CDR3: CASSSEPRETGDSPLHF

D: TRBD1
J: TRBJ2-3
size: NA
V: TRBV24-1
DNA: TGTGCCACCAGTGAAGGGACAGGGGGCACAGATACGCAGTATTTT
CDR3: CATSEGTGGTDTQYF

D: NA
J: TRBJ2-1
size: NA
V: TRBV5-5
DNA: TGTGCCAGCAGCTTCGGCAGGGAAAGGGGAGATGAGCAGTTCTTC
CDR3: CASSFGRERGDEQFF

D: NA
J: TRBJ1-2
size: NA
V: TRBV29-1
DNA: TGCAGCGTTCGGGACAACTATGGCTACACCTTC
CDR3: CSVRDNYGYTF

D: TRBD2
J: TRBJ2-3
size: NA
V: TRBV11-1
DNA: TGTGCCAGCAGCTTAGCTTCCGGACTAGCGGAAAGCACAGATACGCAGTATTTT
CDR3: CASSLASGLAESTDTQYF

D: TRBD2
J: TRBJ2-1
size: NA
V: TRBV7-9
DNA: TGTGCCAGCAGCTTGACGGGAGGCCGCTACAATGAGCAGTTCTTC
CDR3: CASSLTGGRYNEQFF

D: TRBD2
J: TRBJ2-1
size: few
V: TRBV9
DNA: TGTGCCAGCAGCCCAAACCCGGTCGGACTAGCGGGAGGTAATGAGCAGTTCTTC
CDR3: CASSPNPVGLAGGNEQFF

D: TRBD1
J: TRBJ2-1
size: many
V: TRBV24-1
DNA: TGTGCCACCAGTGACCTCCGGACAGGACATGGGCAGTTCTTC
CDR3: CATSDLRTGHGQFF

D: TRBD1
J: TRBJ2-1
size: many
V: TRBV12-3/TRBV12-4
DNA: TGTGCCAGCAGTTTGGGACAGGGGTTGCACAATGAGCAGTTCTTC
CDR3: CASSLGQGLHNEQFF

D: NA
J: TRBJ2-3
size: many
V: TRBV5-5
DNA: TGTGCCAGCAGCTTGGACAGATGGACGGATACGCAGTATTTT
CDR3: CASSLDRWTDTQYF

D: NA
J: TRBJ2-3
size: many
V: TRBV4-3
DNA: TGCGCCAGCAGCCAAGTCGGGCCTCCCCACACAGATACGCAGTATTTT
CDR3: CASSQVGPPHTDTQYF

D: TRBD1
J: TRBJ1-1
size: few
V: TRBV6-1
DNA: TGTGCCAGCAGTGAACCAGGGGGCGCGGGAACTGAAGCTTTCTTT
CDR3: CASSEPGGAGTEAFF

D: NA
J: TRBJ2-3
size: few
V: TRBV23-1
DNA: TGCGCCAGCAGTCAAACGGGGACCGGTAGTGGCACAGATACGCAGTATTTT
CDR3: CASSQTGTGSGTDTQYF

D: TRBD1
J: TRBJ2-7
size: many
V: TRBV5-1
DNA: TGCGCCAGCAGCTTGGAGGGACAGGAACAGTACTTC
CDR3: CASSLEGQEQYF

D: NA
J: TRBJ2-3
size: many
V: TRBV29-1
DNA: TGCAGCGTTGATTCTAGGTTAGGGGGACGCACAGATACGCAGTATTTT
CDR3: CSVDSRLGGRTDTQYF

D: NA
J: TRBJ2-7
size: many
V: TRBV7-9
DNA: TGTGCCAGCAGCCCACCATTGAGCGAGCAGTACTTC
CDR3: CASSPPLSEQYF

D: NA
J: TRBJ2-7
size: NA
V: TRBV10-3
DNA: TGTGCCATCAGTGACAGTTCCTACGAGCAGTACTTC
CDR3: CAISDSSYEQYF

D: TRBD2
J: TRBJ2-5
size: many
V: TRBV9
DNA: TGTGCCAGCAGCGTAGGGGCAGCGGGGGGGACTTCGGGTGAGACCCAGTACTTC
CDR3: CASSVGAAGGTSGETQYF

D: NA
J: TRBJ1-1
size: many
V: TRBV7-9
DNA: TGTGCCAGCAGCCTCCTCGGGTACCCTCGCCTTAACACTGAAGCTTTCTTT
CDR3: CASSLLGYPRLNTEAFF

D: NA
J: TRBJ2-4
size: many
V: TRBV12-3/TRBV12-4
DNA: TGTGCCAGCAGTTTTCACCTAACCAAAAACATTCAGTACTTC
CDR3: CASSFHLTKNIQYF

D: NA
J: TRBJ2-3
size: NA
V: TRBV15
DNA: TGTGCCACCGCCTTAGACGCGGATACGCAGTATTTT
CDR3: CATALDADTQYF

D: NA
J: TRBJ1-2
size: NA
V: TRBV6-2/TRBV6-3
DNA: TGTGCCAGCAGTTACTTGGCGGCTAACTATGGCTACACCTTC
CDR3: CASSYLAANYGYTF

D: NA
J: TRBJ2-7
size: NA
V: TRBV28
DNA: TGTGCCAGCAGTTCAACATATAGGGGTCCTGTAAGGCGCGCCGCAACGAGCCAGTACTTC
CDR3: CASSSTYRGPVRRAATSQYF

D: NA
J: TRBJ1-3
size: few
V: TRBV20-1
DNA: TGCAGTGCTAGAGATCAAGGCTCTGGAAACACCATATATTTT
CDR3: CSARDQGSGNTIYF

D: NA
J: TRBJ1-1
size: NA
V: TRBV4-3
DNA: TGCGCCAGCAGCCAAGGTCCGAGCATGAACACTGAAGCTTTCTTT
CDR3: CASSQGPSMNTEAFF

D: NA
J: TRBJ2-7
size: few
V: TRBV9
DNA: TGTGCCAGCAGCCCAACGGGTACTAATCGCGAGCAGTACTTC
CDR3: CASSPTGTNREQYF

D: NA
J: TRBJ2-2
size: NA
V: TRBV6-2/TRBV6-3
DNA: TGTGCCAGCAGTTTCAGATCGTCTGGGGAGCTGTTTTTT
CDR3: CASSFRSSGELFF

D: TRBD2
J: TRBJ2-1
size: NA
V: TRBV15
DNA: TGTGCCACCAGCAGAGATCGCTGGCCTAGCGGGAACCTTGAGCAGTTCTTC
CDR3: CATSRDRWPSGNLEQFF